Shown below are 8 T cell receptor beta chains from a single sample sequenced in a study of cytomegalovirus exposure and HLA in healthy donors. The protocol was immunoSEQ multiplex PCR, while the TCRdb copy is restricted to in-frame clones and leaves out a portion. The repertoire holds under 130,000 clones, with around 86% as singletons. The sequenced material came from PBMCs. These receptor sequences come from a woman aged 18 to 35 in good health and CMV-seropositive.

The chain recombines TRBV7-9 with TRBJ1-2; 8 bases are shared with TRBD1. From germline, CDR1 is SEHNR and CDR2 FQNEAQ (reference sequence). V trimming: 5 bases; J trimming: 3 bases; junction bases outside the gene matches: 8. The CDR3 is 15 amino acids. The CDR3 is CASSPGDRTYYGYTF. CDR3 nucleotides: TGTGCCAGCAGCCCTGGGGACAGGACGTACTATGGCTACACCTTC. Variable domain in full (rest from reference TRBV7-9 and TRBJ1-2): DTGVSQNPRHKITKRGQNVTFRCDPISEHNRLYWYRQTLGQGPEFLTYFQNEAQLEKSRLLSDRFSAERPKGSFSTLEIQRTEQGDSAMYLCASSPGDRTYYGYTFGSGTRLTVV.

The CDR3 is CASSDKRGATDTQYF. The CDR3 nucleotides read TGTGCCAGCAGTGACAAGCGGGGGGCGACAGATACGCAGTATTTT. The rearrangement links TRBV6-4 to TRBJ2-3; 9 positions agree with TRBD2. CDR1 MRHNA and CDR2 SNTAGT come from the germline V gene. The J segment lost 3 bases and the V segment lost 2 bases, leaving 3 bases of the junction unmatched. CDR3 length equals 15 residues.

The gene calls are TRBV7-8 and TRBJ2-7; 10 bases are a match to TRBD2. With V trimmed by 5 bases and J by 0 bases, 7 bases remained unmatched. Germline CDR1 SGHVS, CDR2 FQNEAQ. This CDR3 region has 16 residues. In nucleotides, the CDR3 is TGTGCCAGCAGCCCGGGGGTAGCGGGAGGCTCCTACGAGCAGTACTTC. It encodes CASSPGVAGGSYEQYF.

This clone was observed a single time. This sequence joins TRBV2 and TRBJ1-4, with no clear D. The CDR3 has 13 residues. V gave up 6 bases and J gave up 7 bases, with 12 bases separating them. Germline-derived CDR1 and CDR2 are SNHLY and FYNNEI. The DNA of the CDR3 is TGTGCCAGCAGCCGGGGAGTGGGTGAAAAACTGTTTTTT. It codes for CASSRGVGEKLFF.

The chain carries TRBV5-6 and TRBJ1-5, with D possibly matching TRBD1 (6 bases). V lost 4 bases to trimming and J lost 2 bases, with 13 bases between them. The CDR3 extends over 15 amino acids. Germline CDR1 and CDR2: SGHDT and YYEEEE. CDR3: CASSPTGKGNQPQHF. The CDR3 DNA follows: TGTGCCAGCAGCCCCACAGGGAAGGGCAATCAGCCCCAGCATTTT.

The J gene is TRBJ2-2, the V gene TRBV5-1, with TRBD2 matching over 11 bases. From germline, CDR1 is SGHRS and CDR2 YFSETQ. The CDR3 spans 16 residues. The V gene end was trimmed by 0 bases and the J gene end by 5 bases; junction bases not matched to a gene: 3. The CDR3 loop is CASSLGLAGRTGELFF. In DNA form, the CDR3 reads TGCGCCAGCAGCTTGGGACTAGCGGGAAGGACCGGGGAGCTGTTTTTT.

The V call is TRBV10-3, the J call TRBJ1-2; D is ambiguous. V was trimmed by 2 bases and J by 0 bases, leaving 16 bases between them. This CDR3 spans 17 amino acids. Germline CDR1 reads ENHRY; CDR2 reads SYGVKD. CDR3 sequence reads: CAISEVWERRANYGYTF. CDR3 coding DNA: TGTGCCATCAGTGAGGTCTGGGAGAGGCGAGCTAACTATGGCTACACCTTC.

This clone is deemed medium-sized (0.01 to 0.1%). The chain joins TRBV1 to TRBJ1-5; TRBD1 is taken as the D call from the table, unchecked against the DNA. TRBV1 is recorded as a pseudogene. This CDR3 comprises 14 residues. In nucleotides, the CDR3 is TGCACCAGCAGCCAAGATTTAACAGTTCAGCCCCAGCATTTT. The encoded protein is CTSSQDLTVQPQHF.